These 25 T cell receptor beta chains originate from one sample sequenced in a study of graft-versus-host responses after intestinal transplantation. Sequencing used immunoSEQ multiplex PCR; TCRdb keeps in-frame clones, though not all of them. The data show about 99,000 clones, 80% to 95% seen once. No antigen has been identified for these receptors. The specimen comprised unstimulated CD8+ T cells sorted from spleen or lymph node cells, sampled before intestinal transplant. All receptors derive from a human donor who received an intestinal transplant.

The chain has TRBV11-3 and TRBJ2-7; D is perhaps TRBD1 (5 bases). Between the trimmed V and J ends, which lost 5 bases and 2 bases, there was a span of 10 bases. This CDR3 contains 13 residues. Germline assignment: CDR1 SGHNT and CDR2 YENEEA. The CDR3 loop reads CASSLDSAYEQYF. In nucleotides, the CDR3 is TGTGCCAGCAGCCTCGACAGTGCCTACGAGCAGTACTTC.

The chain employs TRBV2 and TRBJ1-2; no clear D gene. This CDR3 comprises 13 residues. V was pared by 1 base and J by 2 bases, with 5 bases between. Germline values: CDR1 SNHLY, CDR2 FYNNEI. The CDR3: CASSEVGNYGYTF. The CDR3 nucleotides read TGTGCCAGCAGTGAAGTGGGGAACTATGGCTACACCTTC.

Notes on this clone: One end of the junction varies from germline; a read error may be responsible. The chain is built from TRBV7-9 and TRBJ1-2; TRBD1 might be the D (5 bases). Germline CDR1 SEHNR, CDR2 FQNEAQ (reference sequence). The CDR3 extends over 14 amino acids. This chain's CDR3 is CASSLVIDMRGFTF. CDR3 bases: TGTGCCAGCAGCTTAGTTATAGATATGCGGGGCTTCACCTTC.

The chain recombines TRBV5-1 with TRBJ1-1; D gene uncertain. Germline CDR1 reads SGHRS; CDR2 reads YFSETQ. This CDR3 is 12 amino acids long. Trimming pared 5 bases from V and 2 bases from J, leaving 7 bases between. CDR3 amino acids: CASRLYNTEAFF. DNA for the CDR3: TGCGCCAGCAGATTATATAACACTGAAGCTTTCTTT. Complete variable domain (other parts from reference TRBV5-1 and TRBJ1-1): KAGVTQTPRYLIKTRGQQVTLSCSPISGHRSVSWYQQTPGQGLQFLFEYFSETQRNKGNFPGRFSGRQFSNSRSEMNVSTLELGDSALYLCASRLYNTEAFFGQGTRLTVV.

The CDR3 sequence: CASSLRTASTDTQYF. The CDR3 DNA reads as TGTGCCAGCAGCTTGAGGACAGCTAGCACAGATACGCAGTATTTT. The chain combines TRBV13 with TRBJ2-3, with D tentatively TRBD1 (6 bases). CDR1 is PRHDT, CDR2 FYEKMQ, per germline (reference sequence). The CDR3 has 15 amino acids. The V gene lost 3 bases and the J gene lost 0 bases, with 10 bases spanning the gap.

The genes are TRBV4-1 and TRBJ2-5; D perhaps matches TRBD1 (6 bases). The CDR3 extends over 14 amino acids. Germline lookup yields CDR1 MGHRA and CDR2 YSYEKL. The ends were cut back, 0 bases at V and 2 bases at J, with 7 bases in the middle. Here the CDR3 reads CASSQEGQQETQYF. CDR3 DNA sequence: TGCGCCAGCAGCCAAGAGGGACAACAAGAGACCCAGTACTTC.

The V call is TRBV6-5, the J call TRBJ2-5; D gene ambiguous. The CDR3 sequence is 14 residues long. The V end was cut by 5 bases, the J end by 5 bases, with 15 bases between. In germline, CDR1 is MNHEY, CDR2 SVGAGI. CDR3 coding DNA: TGTGCCAGCAGTGAAACCGCCTCGGCGGAGACCCAGTACTTC. Its protein is CASSETASAETQYF.

The chain couples TRBV19 to TRBJ1-5, with D unresolved. Germline V gene lookup returns CDR1 LNHDA and CDR2 SQIVND (reference sequence). The CDR3 loop spans 12 amino acids. Trimming left V 3 bases short and J 10 bases short, with 10 bases between. CDR3 residues: CASSILGEPQHF. DNA for the CDR3: TGTGCCAGTAGTATCTTGGGTGAACCCCAGCATTTT.

The chain carries TRBV5-1 and TRBJ2-7; D unresolved. The ends were cut back, 1 base at V and 6 bases at J, with 8 bases in the middle. CDR3 length: 12 residues. CDR1 SGHRS and CDR2 YFSETQ come from the germline V gene. The CDR3 region is CASSLPFSEQYF. The CDR3 DNA sequence: TGCGCCAGCAGCTTGCCGTTTTCCGAGCAGTACTTC.

Only one count was recorded for this clone. This chain joins TRBV4-1 and TRBJ2-5; a possible D gene is TRBD1 (6 bases). The V and J ends lost 2 bases and 4 bases respectively, with 8 bases between them. Germline assignment: CDR1 MGHRA and CDR2 YSYEKL. The CDR3 is 13 residues long. CDR3 in amino acids: CASSQQGGETQYF. CDR3 coding DNA: TGCGCCAGCAGCCAACAAGGGGGAGAGACCCAGTACTTC.

The chain recombines TRBV29-1 with TRBJ1-1, with 8 positions matching TRBD1. The CDR3 contains 14 residues. Germline V gene data show CDR1 as SQVTM and CDR2 as ANQGSEA. J lost 4 bases, V lost 4 bases, and 8 bases had no gene match. In DNA, the CDR3 is TGCAGCGTTGGACAGGGGCCTTTCTTCACTGAAGCTTTCTTT. This translates into CSVGQGPFFTEAFF.

The genes are TRBV6-4 and TRBJ2-1, with 10 bases fitting TRBD2. The CDR3 covers 17 residues. V was pared by 4 bases and J by 0 bases, with 6 bases of the junction left unmatched. CDR1 and CDR2 from the germline V gene are MRHNA and SNTAGT. The CDR3 here is CASSVSGGISSYNEQFF. The CDR3 DNA follows: TGTGCCAGCAGTGTTAGCGGGGGGATCAGCTCCTACAATGAGCAGTTCTTC.

The chain joins TRBV4-2 to TRBJ2-7; D is possibly TRBD1 or TRBD2 (5 bases each). V was trimmed by 3 bases and J by 0 bases, leaving 12 bases between them. CDR3 length: 15 residues. From germline, CDR1 is LGHNA and CDR2 YNFKEQ. The CDR3 DNA reads TGTGCCAGCAGCCAGGGGACCAGGAGCTCCTACGAGCAGTACTTC. Translating it yields CASSQGTRSSYEQYF.

This clone has only one observation. V gene TRBV7-6 combines with J gene TRBJ2-7, with D possibly called TRBD1 or TRBD2 (5 bases each). Trimming stripped 5 bases from V and 5 bases from J, with 16 bases between. Germline CDR1 and CDR2: SGHVS and FNYEAQ. The CDR3 totals 14 residues. The CDR3 sequence: CASSPGQGGDEQYF. Here the CDR3 DNA reads TGTGCCAGCAGCCCGGGGCAGGGTGGCGACGAGCAGTACTTC. The full variable domain, with the rest looked up from reference TRBV7-6 and TRBJ2-7, is GAGVSQSPRYKVTKRGQDVALRCDPISGHVSLYWYRQALGQGPEFLTYFNYEAQQDKSGLPNDRFSAERPEGSISTLTIQRTEQRDSAMYRCASSPGQGGDEQYFGPGTRLTVT.

The sample holds a few counts of this clone. V and J are TRBV6-5 and TRBJ2-7, with 7 bases fitting TRBD1. The CDR3 consists of 15 residues. V was clipped by 0 bases and J by 4 bases; unmatched bases: 6. CDR1 is MNHEY and CDR2 is SVGAGI in the germline V gene. The CDR3 loop reads CASSYSRDSVYEQYF. The CDR3 region has the DNA TGTGCCAGCAGTTACTCGAGGGACAGCGTTTACGAGCAGTACTTC.

The chain employs TRBV29-1 and TRBJ2-1, with 14 positions matching TRBD2. The CDR3 runs 15 residues. Germline values: CDR1 SQVTM, CDR2 ANQGSEA. V dropped 6 bases and J dropped 8; count of bases not matched to a gene: 9. The CDR3 region is CSVVGLAGGWYEQFF. The CDR3 nucleotides read TGCAGCGTAGTAGGACTAGCGGGGGGTTGGTATGAGCAGTTCTTC.

The chain links TRBV15 to TRBJ1-5; D unresolved. V was shortened by 1 base and J by 0 bases, with 7 bases between the two germline ends. CDR1 LNHNV and CDR2 YYDKDF come from the germline V gene (reference sequence). The CDR3 runs 15 residues. The CDR3 spells CATSRGTGSNQPQHF. In DNA form, the CDR3 reads TGTGCCACCAGCAGAGGGACTGGTAGCAATCAGCCCCAGCATTTT.

This clone has more than one count but fewer than ten. The V call is TRBV6-1, the J call TRBJ2-7; unclear D gene. CDR3 length: 15 residues. Looked up from germline, CDR1 is MNHNS and CDR2 is SASEGT. V was shortened by 4 bases and J by 0 bases, with 13 bases between the two germline ends. The CDR3 DNA reads as TGTGCCAGCAGTGTCCGCGCTGTACCCTCCTACGAGCAGTACTTC. Protein product: CASSVRAVPSYEQYF.

The chain links TRBV9 to TRBJ2-7; D possibly corresponds to TRBD1 (6 bases). CDR1 SGDLS and CDR2 YYNGEE come from the germline V gene. The CDR3 sequence is 16 residues long. V was pared by 0 bases and J by 5 bases, with 18 bases between. CDR3 residues: CASSVVGAGPDDEQYF. The CDR3, as DNA: TGTGCCAGCAGCGTAGTGGGGGCCGGTCCTGACGACGAGCAGTACTTC.

The V gene is TRBV7-9, the J gene TRBJ2-7; TRBD1 is a possible D gene (6 bases). V was trimmed by 11 bases and J by 2 bases, leaving 16 bases between them. Germline CDR1 and CDR2: SEHNR and FQNEAQ (reference sequence). The length of the CDR3 is 13 residues. This CDR3 reads CASAGTSTYEQYF. For the CDR3, the DNA is TGTGCCTCCGCCGGGACATCGACCTACGAGCAGTACTTC.

This clone was recorded once. The J gene is TRBJ1-1, the V gene TRBV7-9; 8 nucleotides agree with TRBD1. The CDR3 is 18 amino acids. The trim removed 1 base at V and 8 bases at J, leaving 18 bases unmatched. The germline V gene encodes CDR1 SEHNR and CDR2 FQNEAQ (reference sequence). CDR3 nucleotides: TGTGCCAGCAGCTTAGTGGACAGGGACGGTGCTGTGGCCGTGGAAGCTTTCTTT. Translated: CASSLVDRDGAVAVEAFF.

This chain links TRBV5-6 with TRBJ2-7; D possibly matches TRBD1 or TRBD2 (6 bases each). Germline V gene lookup returns CDR1 SGHDT and CDR2 YYEEEE. The V and J ends lost 0 bases and 3 bases respectively, with 13 bases between them. The CDR3 covers 15 residues. The CDR3 nucleotides are TGTGCCAGCAGCTTGGGGTTAGGGGGAGGCTACGAGCAGTACTTC. Translation: CASSLGLGGGYEQYF.

This chain links TRBV7-9 with TRBJ2-7; no definite D call. The V end was cut by 2 bases, the J end by 6 bases, with 11 bases between. The CDR3 length is 13 residues. Germline V gene data show CDR1 as SEHNR and CDR2 as FQNEAQ (reference sequence). The CDR3 nucleotides read TGTGCCAGCAGCTTATTATCGTTCCCCGAGCAGTACTTC. This encodes CASSLLSFPEQYF.

The chain has TRBV6-5 and TRBJ1-1; D call uncertain. Trimming cost V 5 bases and J 11 bases, with 3 bases left between them. Per germline, CDR1 MNHEY and CDR2 SVGAGI. The CDR3 runs 8 residues. For the CDR3, the DNA is TGTGCCAGCAGTGGCGCTTTCTTT. Translating it yields CASSGAFF.

This clone was seen just once. This rearrangement joins TRBV5-1 to TRBJ1-6; a possible D gene is TRBD1 (6 bases). The ends were cut back, 4 bases at V and 5 bases at J, with 19 bases in the middle. Germline CDR1 SGHRS, CDR2 YFSETQ. The CDR3 covers 17 residues. The CDR3 DNA reads TGCGCCAGCAGCCTCGGGAAAAAGGACAGCGATAATTCACCCCTCCACTTT. Translation gives CASSLGKKDSDNSPLHF.